The 4 T cell receptor beta chains below were found in one sample sequenced in a study of Ad26.COV2.S vaccination and SARS-CoV-2 variants. This table comes from immunoSEQ multiplex PCR, and its TCRdb copy is limited to in-frame clones, with some not included. The sample carries 500,000 or so clones, 75% to 90% recorded once. Treatment denoted: some 20 received Ad26.COV2.S at low or high dose, single or two shots; several received placebo; per-sample allocation not given. Samples came from day 63 after the first vaccine or placebo injection. The source material was peripheral blood, sampled in a trial of Ad26.COV2.S vaccine versus placebo. The receptor set was obtained from a person aged 18-60 years who received the Ad26.COV2.S COVID-19 vaccine or a placebo.

The V and J genes are TRBV12-2 and TRBJ1-2. TRBV12-2 is a listed pseudogene. The CDR3 totals 16 residues. The chain's CDR3 is CASRLRPPSGSYGYTF. CDR3 nucleotides: TGTGCAAGTCGCCTAAGGCCCCCTTCAGGGAGCTATGGCTACACCTTC.

This chain connects TRBV4-3 to TRBJ1-4, with 8 bases matching TRBD1. The CDR3 covers 15 residues. Germline V gene lookup returns CDR1 LGHNA and CDR2 YSLEER. V shed 0 bases and J 8 bases; nucleotides not matched to a gene: 5. DNA for the CDR3: TGCGCCAGCAGCCAAGAGGACAGGGAGGAAGAAAAACTGTTTTTT. This codes for CASSQEDREEEKLFF.

The V call is TRBV10-3, the J call TRBJ2-3, with 7 bases that match TRBD1. The CDR3 runs 13 residues. Trimming removed 5 bases from V and 5 bases from J; junction bases left unmatched: 4. Germline CDR1 reads ENHRY; CDR2 reads SYGVKD. CDR3 nucleotides: TGTGCCATCAGTATTAACAGGGGAGATACGCAGTATTTT. Translating gives CAISINRGDTQYF.

The rearrangement joins TRBV27 to TRBJ2-1; D is unclear. This CDR3 has 16 residues. Trimming removed 1 base at V and 0 bases at J, with 10 bases between. Germline values: CDR1 MNHEY, CDR2 SMNVEV (reference sequence). The CDR3 region is CASSLLGWISYNEQFF. For the CDR3, the DNA is TGTGCCAGCAGTTTATTAGGTTGGATCTCCTACAATGAGCAGTTCTTC.